These 27 T cell receptor beta chains were sequenced from one sample in a study of long-term antiretroviral therapy in people with HIV. Run at survey level, the immunoSEQ assay was version v3.0. Sequencing was performed with immunoSEQ multiplex PCR; in TCRdb, only in-frame clones are kept and a portion is missing. This table holds about 22,000 clones, around four fifths found once. The sequencing used unsorted PBMCs, collected 5.9 years after starting antiretroviral therapy. These receptors all come from a man aged 30-40 years with HIV.

The table lists this clone with a count of one. The genes are TRBV29-1 and TRBJ2-1, with a possible D match to TRBD2 (6 bases). The V and J ends lost 0 bases and 7 bases respectively, with 16 bases between them. Looked up from germline, CDR1 is SQVTM and CDR2 is ANQGSEA. The CDR3 has 15 residues. The CDR3 region is CSVEESRGKFNEQFF. The CDR3, as DNA: TGCAGCGTTGAAGAATCCCGGGGGAAGTTTAATGAGCAGTTCTTC.

V usage is TRBV7-2 and J usage is TRBJ2-5; 7 bases map to TRBD2. This CDR3 has 13 amino acids. In germline, CDR1 is SGHTA, CDR2 FQGNSA. Trimming removed 3 bases from V and 4 bases from J; junction bases left unmatched: 2. CDR3: CASSFSGGETQYF. The CDR3 coding sequence is TGTGCCAGCAGCTTTTCGGGGGGAGAGACCCAGTACTTC.

The chain links TRBV28 to TRBJ2-7; D uncertain. Looked up from germline, CDR1 is MDHEN and CDR2 is SYDVKM. V lost 4 bases and J lost 4, with 17 bases in between. The CDR3 has 15 residues. The CDR3 sequence is CASSSPGFLGYEQYF. The CDR3 nucleotides read TGTGCCAGCAGTTCCCCCGGGTTCCTGGGATACGAGCAGTACTTC.

J is TRBJ1-2 and V is TRBV7-9; tentatively, D is TRBD1 (5 bases). Trimming took 3 bases from V and 7 from J, leaving 21 bases between them. Germline loops: CDR1 SEHNR, CDR2 FQNEAQ (reference sequence). The CDR3 is 16 residues long. The CDR3 here is CASSFGRFGGKGGYTF. CDR3 nucleotides: TGTGCCAGCAGCTTTGGGCGTTTCGGGGGGAAAGGTGGCTACACCTTC.

The V and J genes are TRBV19 and TRBJ1-1; possible D gene TRBD1, 5 bases. CDR3 length: 13 residues. V was clipped by 5 bases and J by 4 bases, with 11 bases between them. CDR1 is LNHDA and CDR2 is SQIVND in the germline V gene (reference sequence). CDR3: CASSGQGFTEAFF. The CDR3 nucleotides are TGTGCCAGTAGTGGTCAGGGATTCACTGAAGCTTTCTTT.

The chain has TRBV5-8 and TRBJ1-4; D may be TRBD1 (5 bases). CDR3 length: 17 amino acids. The V gene's germline CDR1 is SGHTS and CDR2 YDEGEE. V was trimmed by 0 bases and J by 5 bases, leaving 17 bases between them. The CDR3 here is CASSLGTGLRTNEKLFF. The CDR3 nucleotides are TGTGCCAGCAGCTTGGGAACAGGTCTAAGGACCAATGAAAAACTGTTTTTT.

The chain is built from TRBV6-4 and TRBJ2-1, with D unresolved. This CDR3 has 16 residues. Germline loops: CDR1 MRHNA, CDR2 SNTAGT. V was trimmed by 2 bases and J by 0 bases, leaving 11 bases between them. CDR3 amino acids: CASSDGRRSSYNEQFF. CDR3 nucleotide sequence: TGTGCCAGCAGTGACGGCCGGCGGAGCTCCTACAATGAGCAGTTCTTC.

The chain combines TRBV9 with TRBJ1-6; D possibly corresponds to TRBD1 (6 bases). CDR3 size: 17 residues. Germline V gene lookup returns CDR1 SGDLS and CDR2 YYNGEE. The V end was cut by 0 bases, the J end by 3 bases, with 13 bases between. The CDR3 spells CASSVGGPGSYNSPLHF. For the CDR3, the DNA is TGTGCCAGCAGCGTAGGGGGGCCAGGGAGCTATAATTCACCCCTCCACTTT.

The chain uses TRBV27 and TRBJ2-1; 9 positions match TRBD2. Germline loops: CDR1 MNHEY, CDR2 SMNVEV (reference sequence). This CDR3 spans 15 amino acids. J gave up 6 bases and V 10 bases, and 13 bases lay outside the gene matches. CDR3 sequence reads: CATTTLAGGANEQFF. The CDR3 DNA reads TGTGCCACCACCACCCTTGCGGGGGGGGCCAATGAGCAGTTCTTC.

This chain uses TRBV4-3 with TRBJ1-2; 7 bases line up with TRBD1. The germline gives CDR1 LGHNA, CDR2 YSLEER. This CDR3 is built from 15 residues. The trim removed 1 base at V and 8 bases at J, leaving 10 bases unmatched. CDR3 region: CASSQGSGQVYGYTF. The CDR3 DNA reads TGCGCCAGCAGCCAAGGGTCCGGACAGGTTTACGGCTACACCTTC.

In its sample, this clone was seen a few times. This chain joins TRBV6-6 and TRBJ1-5; D perhaps matches TRBD1 (6 bases). The CDR3 runs 13 residues. Trimming removed 5 bases from V and 4 bases from J, with 9 bases in between. Germline CDR1 and CDR2: MNHNY and SVGAGI (reference sequence). DNA for the CDR3: TGTGCCAGCAGTCTCGGACAGAATCAGCCCCAGCATTTT. The encoded protein is CASSLGQNQPQHF.

This chain uses TRBV28 with TRBJ1-2; TRBD1 might be the D (6 bases). This CDR3 comprises 14 residues. Germline CDR1 and CDR2: MDHEN and SYDVKM. V was pared by 3 bases and J by 2 bases, with 10 bases between. CDR3 amino acids: CASSLGGTNYGYTF. As DNA, the CDR3 is TGTGCCAGCAGTTTGGGGGGCACAAACTATGGCTACACCTTC.

With respect to this clone: Other DNA sequences from this sample encode an identical CDR3 as well. The genes are TRBV11-2 and TRBJ2-7; D gene ambiguous. V gave up 0 bases and J gave up 6 bases, with 9 bases separating them. Germline loops: CDR1 SGHAT, CDR2 FQNNGV. There are 13 residues in the CDR3. CDR3 nucleotides: TGTGCCAGCAGCTTAGAGCCCTCGGGCGAGCAGTACTTC. Its protein is CASSLEPSGEQYF.

J is TRBJ2-2 and V is TRBV4-1, with D perhaps being TRBD1 or TRBD2 (7 bases each). V was trimmed by 4 bases and J by 2 bases, leaving 29 bases between them. Germline lookup yields CDR1 MGHRA and CDR2 YSYEKL. CDR3 size: 21 residues. Written as DNA, the CDR3 is TGCGCCAGCAGCCCCACCAGCAGGGGGGGGCCTTCATCACTCAACACCGGGGAGCTGTTTTTT. Its protein is CASSPTSRGGPSSLNTGELFF.

This clone was seen a single time. V gene TRBV28 combines with J gene TRBJ1-2; D perhaps matches TRBD1 (6 bases). The CDR3 is 14 residues long. The germline CDR1 and CDR2 sequences are MDHEN and SYDVKM. V lost 7 bases, J lost 1 base, and 13 bases lay in between. The chain's CDR3 is CASKERGDNYGYTF. DNA of the CDR3: TGTGCCAGCAAAGAAAGGGGGGATAACTATGGCTACACCTTC.

This chain joins TRBV28 and TRBJ2-7; no definite D call. This CDR3 contains 14 residues. The V end was cut by 6 bases, the J end by 2 bases, with 14 bases between. Per the germline V gene, CDR1 is MDHEN and CDR2 is SYDVKM. CDR3 in amino acids: CASRPPGGTYEQYF. Here the CDR3 DNA reads TGTGCCAGCAGGCCACCTGGCGGAACCTACGAGCAGTACTTC.

The chain recombines TRBV9 with TRBJ2-1; 9 bases agree with TRBD1. Germline assignment: CDR1 SGDLS and CDR2 YYNGEE. The CDR3 extends over 13 amino acids. Losses at the gene ends were 2 bases for V and 10 bases for J; bases not matched to a gene: 4. Here the CDR3 DNA reads TGTGCCAGCAGCGTCTTGGGACAGGGAGAGCAGTTCTTC. This gives the protein CASSVLGQGEQFF. Full variable domain (missing parts from reference TRBV9 and TRBJ2-1): DSGVTQTPKHLITATGQRVTLRCSPRSGDLSVYWYQQSLDQGLQFLIQYYNGEERAKGNILERFSAQQFPDLHSELNLSSLELGDSALYFCASSVLGQGEQFFGPGTRLTVL.

CDR3 residues: CASTQDTYEKLFF. DNA of the CDR3: TGTGCCAGTACCCAGGACACGTATGAAAAACTGTTTTTT. V is TRBV19 and J is TRBJ1-4; perhaps TRBD1 as D (5 bases). CDR1 and CDR2 (germline): LNHDA, SQIVND (reference sequence). With 7 bases removed from V and 6 bases from J, the gap between germline ends came to 12 bases. There are 13 residues in the CDR3.

The CDR3 is CAISEGVVGQPQHF. The DNA of the CDR3 is TGTGCCATCAGTGAGGGTGTAGTAGGTCAGCCCCAGCATTTT. This chain uses TRBV10-3 with TRBJ1-5; D is ambiguous. The CDR3 consists of 14 residues. Germline V gives CDR1 ENHRY, CDR2 SYGVKD. Trimming took off 2 bases at V and 6 bases at J, with 11 bases between the two ends.

The gene calls are TRBV7-6 and TRBJ1-1; D perhaps matches TRBD1 (5 bases). The CDR3 totals 14 residues. CDR1 is SGHVS and CDR2 is FNYEAQ in the germline V gene. V lost 2 bases and J 4 bases, leaving 11 bases between the germline ends. For the CDR3, the DNA is TGTGCCAGCAGCTTATCCGGAGGGACCACTGAAGCTTTCTTT. Protein product: CASSLSGGTTEAFF.

The V call is TRBV4-3, the J call TRBJ2-7; 8 nucleotides align to TRBD1. The germline V gene has CDR1 LGHNA and CDR2 YSLEER. The CDR3 is made up of 15 amino acids. The V and J ends lost 1 base and 0 bases, in that order; junction bases with no gene match: 2. The CDR3 DNA follows: TGCGCCAGCAGCCAAGGACAGGGGAGCTCCTACGAGCAGTACTTC. It encodes CASSQGQGSSYEQYF.

The chain uses TRBV5-1 and TRBJ2-3, with D unclear. Trimming took 2 bases from V and 2 from J, leaving 6 bases between them. From germline, CDR1 is SGHRS and CDR2 YFSETQ. CDR3 length equals 13 residues. Here the CDR3 reads CASSFQFTDTQYF. The CDR3, as DNA: TGCGCCAGCAGCTTCCAATTCACAGATACGCAGTATTTT.

The J gene is TRBJ1-1, the V gene TRBV11-2; D possibly corresponds to TRBD1 (6 bases). V lost 1 base to trimming and J lost 5 bases, with 14 bases between them. This CDR3 spans 15 amino acids. Germline V gene lookup returns CDR1 SGHAT and CDR2 FQNNGV. CDR3 sequence: CASSLVGGGGTEAFF. The CDR3 bases are TGTGCCAGCAGCTTAGTGGGGGGCGGTGGAACTGAAGCTTTCTTT.

CDR3 amino acids: CASSIIGTTLSSPLHF. CDR3 coding DNA: TGTGCCAGTAGTATAATCGGAACAACATTGTCTTCACCCCTCCACTTT. The rearrangement links TRBV19 to TRBJ1-6; no firm D call. Germline V CDR1 and CDR2: LNHDA, SQIVND (reference sequence). Trimming took off 2 bases at V and 9 bases at J, with 17 bases between the two ends. The CDR3 runs to 16 residues.

There are a few counts of this clone. In nucleotides, the CDR3 is TGTGCCAGCAGCCGTGAGTCCCGAGGGAGAGCCTACGAGCAGTACTTC. Translated, it gives CASSRESRGRAYEQYF. V gene TRBV7-2 combines with J gene TRBJ2-7; the D gene is possibly TRBD2 (5 bases). V lost 5 bases and J 2 bases, leaving 19 bases between the germline ends. The CDR3 extends over 16 amino acids. CDR1 is SGHTA and CDR2 is FQGNSA in the germline V gene.

The gene calls are TRBV11-2 and TRBJ2-1, with D perhaps TRBD2 (5 bases). The CDR3 covers 15 residues. Trimming stripped 2 bases from V and 7 bases from J, with 15 bases between. Germline CDR1 and CDR2: SGHAT and FQNNGV. CDR3: CASSLKDVPGNEQFF. The CDR3 nucleotides are TGTGCCAGCAGCTTAAAAGACGTCCCGGGGAATGAGCAGTTCTTC.

The chain is built from TRBV9 and TRBJ1-2; D uncertain. CDR3 length: 14 residues. Trimming removed 3 bases from V and 0 bases from J, with 9 bases in between. The germline V gene encodes CDR1 SGDLS and CDR2 YYNGEE. The CDR3 loop reads CASSDSGPNYGYTF. CDR3 bases: TGTGCCAGCAGCGACAGTGGTCCTAACTATGGCTACACCTTC.